The 11 T cell receptor beta chains below were found in one sample sequenced in a study of CD8 T cells in ankylosing spondylitis. MiXCR was run by TCRdb on the 5' RACE reads, yielding one entry per CDR3 protein. The sample has under 450,000 distinct CDR3 sequences, roughly 20% seen once. What was sequenced was blood, either unsorted or a sorted T cell fraction (not recorded which). The receptors stem from a male donor with ankylosing spondylitis or in good health (not recorded which).

This clonotype was recorded a few times. The chain uses TRBV12-3 or TRBV12-4 and TRBJ2-5; 13 nucleotides align to TRBD2. The CDR3 covers 17 residues. V dropped 1 base and J dropped 2; count of bases not matched to a gene: 4. The CDR3 DNA sequence: TGTGCCAGCAGTTTAGTGGGACTAGCGGGGAGGCAAGAGACCCAGTACTTC. Its protein is CASSLVGLAGRQETQYF.

The V call is TRBV24-1, the J call TRBJ2-2, with D perhaps matching TRBD2 (6 bases). V was trimmed by 10 bases and J by 5 bases, leaving 13 bases between them. Germline values: CDR1 KGHDR, CDR2 SFDVKD. The CDR3 extends over 13 amino acids. The CDR3 bases are TGTGCCACTCGGGAGACACTTACCGGGGAGCTGTTTTTT. It translates to CATRETLTGELFF.

The CDR3 sequence is CASSQAVAGGRHEQFF. CDR3 DNA: TGCGCCAGCAGCCAAGCAGTAGCGGGGGGGCGGCATGAGCAGTTCTTC. This chain links TRBV4-1 with TRBJ2-1, with TRBD2 matching over 11 bases. Germline-derived CDR1 and CDR2 are MGHRA and YSYEKL. This CDR3 is built from 16 residues. V gave up 1 base and J gave up 8 bases; unmatched junction bases: 7.

The chain is built from TRBV7-8 and TRBJ1-5; possibly TRBD1 for D (6 bases). The V gene lost 1 base and the J gene lost 5 bases, with 12 bases spanning the gap. This CDR3 has 15 residues. Germline-derived CDR1 and CDR2 are SGHVS and FQNEAQ. The DNA for the CDR3 is TGTGCCAGCAGCTTAGGGTGGACAGATGATCAGCCCCAGCATTTT. It encodes CASSLGWTDDQPQHF.

The V call is TRBV27, the J call TRBJ2-2; D call uncertain. CDR1 and CDR2 from the germline V gene are MNHEY and SMNVEV (reference sequence). Trimming took 6 bases from V and 3 from J, leaving 8 bases between them. The CDR3 spans 13 residues. The CDR3 here is CASRITYTGELFF. CDR3 coding DNA: TGTGCCAGCAGAATTACTTACACCGGGGAGCTGTTTTTT.

The genes are TRBV30 and TRBJ2-5, with 8 bases that match TRBD2. With V trimmed by 0 bases and J by 5 bases, 14 bases remained unmatched. The CDR3 consists of 17 residues. CDR1 is GTSNPN, CDR2 SVGIG, per germline (reference sequence). The CDR3 sequence is CAWSVGGTIAGMETQYF. DNA for the CDR3: TGTGCCTGGAGTGTAGGAGGTACCATAGCGGGGATGGAGACCCAGTACTTC.

The chain carries TRBV5-4 and TRBJ1-1; the D gene is possibly TRBD1 (6 bases). The CDR3 covers 13 residues. Between the trimmed V and J ends, which lost 0 bases and 6 bases, there was a span of 9 bases. Germline-derived CDR1 and CDR2 are SGHNT and YYREEE (reference sequence). Here the CDR3 reads CASSLAEGAEAFF. CDR3 bases: TGTGCCAGCAGCTTGGCGGAGGGGGCTGAAGCTTTCTTT. The entire variable domain, with the rest obtained from reference TRBV5-4 and TRBJ1-1, is as follows: ETGVTQSPTHLIKTRGQQVTLRCSSQSGHNTVSWYQQALGQGPQFIFQYYREEENGRGNFPPRFSGLQFPNYSSELNVNALELDDSALYLCASSLAEGAEAFFGQGTRLTVV.

V gene TRBV27 combines with J gene TRBJ2-1; D remains ambiguous. Trimming cost V 3 bases and J 2 bases, with 8 bases left between them. This CDR3 has 14 residues. The germline V gene encodes CDR1 MNHEY and CDR2 SMNVEV (reference sequence). Here the CDR3 DNA reads TGTGCCAGCAGTTTGAGGTCCGCCTACAATGAGCAGTTCTTC. Translating gives CASSLRSAYNEQFF.

This clonotype was picked up a small number of times. The chain joins TRBV20-1 to TRBJ2-5; D ambiguous. The length of the CDR3 is 11 residues. Trimming stripped 5 bases from V and 1 base from J, with 5 bases between. Germline values: CDR1 DFQATT, CDR2 SNEGSKA (reference sequence). The chain's CDR3 is CSAYPQETQYF. CDR3 bases: TGCAGTGCTTACCCCCAAGAGACCCAGTACTTC.

The chain employs TRBV5-6 and TRBJ2-2; 7 nucleotides agree with TRBD2. Germline values: CDR1 SGHDT, CDR2 YYEEEE. Losses at the gene ends were 2 bases for V and 4 bases for J; bases not matched to a gene: 5. This CDR3 is 15 amino acids long. In DNA, the CDR3 is TGTGCCAGCAGCTTCGGGGGGTCCCCCACCGGGGAGCTGTTTTTT. Translating gives CASSFGGSPTGELFF.

This chain links TRBV20-1 with TRBJ1-1; 7 nucleotides match TRBD1. From germline, CDR1 is DFQATT and CDR2 SNEGSKA (reference sequence). V lost 7 bases, J lost 0 bases, and 5 bases stayed unmatched. The length of the CDR3 is 13 residues. CDR3 in DNA: TGCAGTGTCTCGACAGGGATGAACACTGAAGCTTTCTTT. Translating gives CSVSTGMNTEAFF.